Below are 26 T cell receptor beta chains sequenced from a single sample in a study of shared clonotypes between healthy human individuals. This table comes from immunoSEQ multiplex PCR, and its TCRdb copy is limited to in-frame clones, with some not included. The table records under 2.5 million clones, around 90% of them present only once. Source material: naive CD4+ T cells from PBMCs. As to subset: CD45RA+ positively selected. These receptors originate from a man between 18 and 29 years old in good health. Some clones in this sample may be carry-over from other donors' samples.

The chain employs TRBV28 and TRBJ1-1, with TRBD1 as a possible D gene (5 bases). This CDR3 contains 15 residues. Germline loops: CDR1 MDHEN, CDR2 SYDVKM. Trimming removed 3 bases from V and 1 base from J, with 12 bases in between. CDR3 sequence (DNA): TGTGCCAGCAGTTTGGTTGCGGGGGGGAACACTGAAGCTTTCTTT. Amino acid sequence: CASSLVAGGNTEAFF.

Note on this clone: Other DNA sequences in the sample encode the same CDR3. Written as DNA, the CDR3 is TGTGCCATCAGTGAGACCGGGAATCAGCCCCAGCATTTT. Encoded protein: CAISETGNQPQHF. The rearrangement joins TRBV10-3 to TRBJ1-5, with D unresolved. The V gene's germline CDR1 is ENHRY and CDR2 SYGVKD. The CDR3 spans 13 residues. Between the trimmed V and J ends, which lost 2 bases and 4 bases, there was a span of 6 bases.

The chain links TRBV7-2 to TRBJ2-7, with a weak D call TRBD1 (5 bases). Germline CDR1 reads SGHTA; CDR2 reads FQGNSA. CDR3 length: 15 residues. Trimming removed 3 bases from V and 5 bases from J, with 17 bases in between. The DNA of the CDR3 is TGTGCCAGCAGCTTTGGTCCCGGCAGGGCCCACGAGCAGTACTTC. As protein: CASSFGPGRAHEQYF.

In the case of this clone: This specimen includes other DNA sequences encoding the same CDR3. CDR3 DNA: TGCGCCAGCAGCTTGGGACTTTCGTACAATGAGCAGTTCTTC. This translates into CASSLGLSYNEQFF. The chain carries TRBV5-1 and TRBJ2-1, with D uncertain. The V end lost 0 bases, the J end lost 4 bases, and 8 bases lay between the germline ends. This CDR3 is built from 14 residues. Germline V gene lookup returns CDR1 SGHRS and CDR2 YFSETQ.

In its sample, this clone was seen a few times. The J gene is TRBJ1-4, the V gene TRBV29-1; TRBD1 agrees at 7 bases. Germline CDR1 SQVTM, CDR2 ANQGSEA. The CDR3 loop spans 15 amino acids. Trimming took 4 bases from V and 10 from J; bases not matched to a gene: 15. CDR3 coding DNA: TGCAGCGTTGGGGGGACAGACTTTTGTCGTGGAAAACTGTTTTTT. Amino acids: CSVGGTDFCRGKLFF.

The CDR3 DNA reads as TGTGCCAGCAGCCTAAGGGGCAGCACTTATGGCTACACCTTC. Protein: CASSLRGSTYGYTF. The chain links TRBV28 to TRBJ1-2, with D tentatively TRBD1 (5 bases). CDR1 is MDHEN, CDR2 SYDVKM, per germline. Deletions cut 6 bases from V and 5 bases from J, with 16 bases between. The CDR3 totals 14 residues.

This clone has a single count. The chain combines TRBV28 with TRBJ1-4; no definite D call. Germline V gives CDR1 MDHEN, CDR2 SYDVKM. Trimming left V 3 bases short and J 5 bases short, with 19 bases between. The CDR3 is made up of 17 amino acids. CDR3 coding DNA: TGTGCCAGCAGTTTTGGGCAAGATTGGACGAAAAATGAAAAACTGTTTTTT. Translation: CASSFGQDWTKNEKLFF.

The chain has TRBV2 and TRBJ1-5; the D is unclear. Looked up from germline, CDR1 is SNHLY and CDR2 is FYNNEI. The CDR3 loop spans 15 amino acids. Trimming took 1 base from V and 0 from J, leaving 7 bases between them. The CDR3, as DNA: TGTGCCAGCAGTGAAGGGGAGTATAGCAATCAGCCCCAGCATTTT. It is translated as CASSEGEYSNQPQHF.

The chain combines TRBV5-1 with TRBJ2-1; D unresolved. CDR3 length equals 15 residues. Germline V gene lookup returns CDR1 SGHRS and CDR2 YFSETQ. V lost 0 bases and J lost 1, with 8 bases in between. The CDR3 region is CASSLEHVSYNEQFF. The DNA of the CDR3 is TGCGCCAGCAGCTTGGAACATGTTTCCTACAATGAGCAGTTCTTC.

The chain carries TRBV5-1 and TRBJ1-1; D is ambiguous. Trimming left V 4 bases short and J 0 bases short, with 10 bases between. The CDR3 spans 14 residues. Looked up from germline, CDR1 is SGHRS and CDR2 is YFSETQ. The CDR3 nucleotides are TGCGCCAGCAGCCGTCGCACCTTGAACACTGAAGCTTTCTTT. It yields the protein CASSRRTLNTEAFF. The full variable domain, with the rest looked up from reference TRBV5-1 and TRBJ1-1, is KAGVTQTPRYLIKTRGQQVTLSCSPISGHRSVSWYQQTPGQGLQFLFEYFSETQRNKGNFPGRFSGRQFSNSRSEMNVSTLELGDSALYLCASSRRTLNTEAFFGQGTRLTVV.

This chain links TRBV5-1 with TRBJ2-3; D is unresolved. The CDR3 runs to 14 residues. Germline V gene data show CDR1 as SGHRS and CDR2 as YFSETQ. V gave up 1 base and J gave up 0 bases, with 6 bases separating them. In DNA form, the CDR3 reads TGCGCCAGCAGCTTGATATCTAGCACAGATACGCAGTATTTT. Its protein product is CASSLISSTDTQYF.

This rearrangement joins TRBV27 to TRBJ2-7, with D tentatively TRBD2 (6 bases). The CDR3 has 14 residues. Trimming pared 3 bases from V and 3 bases from J, leaving 12 bases between. CDR1 and CDR2 from the germline V gene are MNHEY and SMNVEV (reference sequence). The CDR3 DNA reads TGTGCCAGCAGTTTCCTAGCGATATACTACGAGCAGTACTTC. This sequence encodes CASSFLAIYYEQYF.

For this clone: Its ends do not fully match the called genes, so a read error is possible. This chain links TRBV7-6 with TRBJ2-1, with 8 bases identical to TRBD2. The CDR3 totals 16 residues. Germline V gene sequence: CDR1 SGHVS, CDR2 FNYEAQ. The CDR3 sequence: CASSIAGRAWNNEQFF. CDR3 DNA: TGTGCCAGCAGCATAGCGGGGAGGGCCTGGAACAATGAGCAGTTCTTC.

The DNA of the CDR3 is TGTGCCAGCTCACCGGAGGGGTTACCCAATCAGCCCCAGCATTTT. It translates to CASSPEGLPNQPQHF. The rearrangement links TRBV18 to TRBJ1-5; D perhaps matches TRBD1 (5 bases). The CDR3 covers 15 residues. V lost 3 bases, J lost 3 bases, and 12 bases lay in between. Germline values: CDR1 KGHSH, CDR2 LQKENI.

This chain uses TRBV21-1 with TRBJ2-7; TRBD2 is taken as the D call from the table, unchecked against the DNA. TRBV21-1 is tagged as a pseudogene. The CDR3 is 16 amino acids. The CDR3 spells CASSKALAGGPYEQYF. In nucleotides, the CDR3 is TGTGCCAGCAGCAAAGCCCTAGCGGGAGGGCCCTACGAGCAGTACTTC.

The V call is TRBV11-3, the J call TRBJ2-7, with TRBD1 identical over 11 bases. This CDR3 is 14 amino acids long. V gave up 5 bases and J gave up 7 bases; unmatched junction bases: 7. Per germline, CDR1 SGHNT and CDR2 YENEEA. CDR3 in amino acids: CASSPGTGGREQYF. The DNA for the CDR3 is TGTGCCAGCAGCCCCGGGACAGGGGGAAGGGAGCAGTACTTC.

The chain links TRBV29-1 to TRBJ2-6; 12 positions match TRBD2. The length of the CDR3 is 16 residues. V shed 7 bases, J shed 1 base, and the junction held 5 bases outside the gene matches. Germline V gene data show CDR1 as SQVTM and CDR2 as ANQGSEA. This chain's CDR3 is CSASSGRASGANVLTF. Written as DNA, the CDR3 is TGCAGCGCCTCTAGCGGGAGGGCATCTGGGGCCAACGTCCTGACTTTC.

The V gene is TRBV7-3, the J gene TRBJ2-6, with TRBD1 matching over 11 bases. Germline values: CDR1 SGHTA, CDR2 FQGTGA. J gave up 0 bases and V 5 bases, and 9 bases lay outside the gene matches. The CDR3 contains 19 residues. CDR3: CASSPGQGAHPSGANVLTF. CDR3 coding DNA: TGTGCCAGCAGCCCAGGACAGGGGGCGCACCCCTCTGGGGCCAACGTCCTGACTTTC.

Concerning this clone itself: Other DNA sequences in this specimen translate into the identical CDR3. This chain links TRBV18 with TRBJ1-4; D is undetermined. The length of the CDR3 is 13 residues. Between the trimmed V and J ends, which lost 2 bases and 7 bases, there was a span of 8 bases. The germline CDR1 and CDR2 sequences are KGHSH and LQKENI. In DNA form, the CDR3 reads TGTGCCAGCTCACCAGGGGTTGGTGAAAAACTGTTTTTT. As protein: CASSPGVGEKLFF.

The chain links TRBV9 to TRBJ1-1; D remains unclear. The CDR3 totals 15 residues. The germline CDR1 and CDR2 sequences are SGDLS and YYNGEE. V lost 0 bases and J 1 base, leaving 10 bases between the germline ends. The CDR3 sequence: CASSVAPNANTEAFF. The CDR3 region has the DNA TGTGCCAGCAGCGTAGCCCCCAACGCGAACACTGAAGCTTTCTTT.

This clone was seen once. The chain has TRBV7-2 and TRBJ1-6, with D unresolved. The V and J ends lost 5 bases and 6 bases respectively, with 17 bases between them. This CDR3 is built from 16 residues. Germline loops: CDR1 SGHTA, CDR2 FQGNSA. The CDR3: CASSLLSIESNSPLHF. The CDR3 coding sequence is TGTGCCAGCAGCCTGTTATCGATCGAGTCTAATTCACCCCTCCACTTT. The full variable domain, rest sourced from reference TRBV7-2 and TRBJ1-6, is GAGVSQSPSNKVTEKGKDVELRCDPISGHTALYWYRQSLGQGLEFLIYFQGNSAPDKSGLPSDRFSAERTGGSVSTLTIQRTQQEDSAVYLCASSLLSIESNSPLHFGNGTRLTVT.

V usage is TRBV19 and J usage is TRBJ1-5; no firm D call. Germline assignment: CDR1 LNHDA and CDR2 SQIVND (reference sequence). V was pared by 1 base and J by 1 base, with 11 bases between. The CDR3 covers 16 residues. In DNA form, the CDR3 reads TGTGCCAGTAGTATAGTCTATATGGGGAGCAATCAGCCCCAGCATTTT. Amino acids: CASSIVYMGSNQPQHF.

The chain is built from TRBV4-1 and TRBJ2-7; 7 nucleotides align to TRBD1. In germline, CDR1 is MGHRA, CDR2 YSYEKL. This CDR3 has 15 amino acids. Trimming removed 3 bases from V and 0 bases from J; junction bases left unmatched: 5. For the CDR3, the DNA is TGCGCCAGCAGCCAGATAGGACAGGACTCCTACGAGCAGTACTTC. This codes for CASSQIGQDSYEQYF.

On this clone itself: This sample includes further DNA sequences coding for the same CDR3. This chain uses TRBV7-2 with TRBJ2-7; either TRBD1 or TRBD2 may supply D (5 bases each). V lost 4 bases, J lost 3 bases, and 13 bases lay in between. The length of the CDR3 is 14 residues. Germline CDR1 and CDR2: SGHTA and FQGNSA. The CDR3 region is CASSSRDRGYEQYF. The DNA of the CDR3 is TGTGCCAGCAGCTCTAGGGACCGCGGCTACGAGCAGTACTTC.

The V call is TRBV28, the J call TRBJ2-1; TRBD2 agrees at 7 bases. There are 17 residues in the CDR3. The V gene's germline CDR1 is MDHEN and CDR2 SYDVKM. V gave up 6 bases and J gave up 0 bases; unmatched junction bases: 11. For the CDR3, the DNA is TGTGCCAGCAGGGAAGGACTAGAAGTCTTCTCCTACAATGAGCAGTTCTTC. This gives the protein CASREGLEVFSYNEQFF.

This chain connects TRBV28 to TRBJ2-4; the D is unclear. V lost 5 bases, J lost 7 bases, and 9 bases lay in between. The CDR3 runs to 12 residues. Germline values: CDR1 MDHEN, CDR2 SYDVKM. For the CDR3, the DNA is TGTGCCAGCAGTCCCGCCTCGAACATTCAGTACTTC. This encodes CASSPASNIQYF.